Described below is a single T cell receptor beta chain sequence and its context. The target of this receptor is not known. No much larger clone exists at a distance of one base, and base qualities are not known. The source of the sample is a study of graft-versus-host responses after intestinal transplantation listed by TCRdb under 2021. About the study as a whole: The transplants that recipients got were multivisceral, liver-intestinal, or isolated intestinal. The cohort enrolled 20 to 30 intestinal transplant recipients, one of whom was a retransplant, and 3 patients without pretransplant specimens were excluded. Instead of going to the commercial service, samples from a few later patients were sequenced in-house on an Illumina MiSeq and processed with MiXCR. All recipients received anti-thymocyte globulin induction followed by maintenance tacrolimus and steroids for around 3 years. Alloreactive clones were identified by sequencing pre-transplant mixed lymphocyte reaction products and comparing them with unstimulated pre-transplant donor and recipient T cells. Graft-versus-host and host-versus-graft alloreactive T cell clones were tracked in the graft, circulation and bone marrow after intestinal transplantation using bulk TCR-beta CDR3 sequencing. A peak of at least 4% donor T cells among recipient peripheral blood mononuclear cells was the definition used for donor T cell macrochimerism.

From the cysteine through the phenylalanine, the CDR3 covers 15 amino acids. Only the CDR3 DNA stays, 45 bases, in frame from base 1. CDR1 and CDR2 are read off the germline V gene (reference sequence) as SGHNT and YYREEE. After removal of 0 bases from V and 6 bases from J, the junction retains 6 bases not matched to a gene. Library preparation used the immunoSEQ multiplex PCR assay. For most patients, genomic DNA was subjected to high-throughput TCR-beta CDR3 sequencing by Adaptive Biotechnologies. In the original analysis: TCR sequencing data for roughly 18 patients were retrieved from Adaptive's ImmunoSEQ software; three other patients were processed with MiXCR and VDJtools. CDR3 nucleotide sequences shared between donor and recipient were removed because the origin of such sequences could not be assigned. To count as alloreactive, a clone needed at least 2-fold expansion over unstimulated cells and a minimum CFSE-low frequency of 0.002% (template counts) or 0.001% (read counts). Clones detected in sequenced pre-transplant spleen, lymph node, or MLR CFSE-low populations of the donor or recipient were defined as mappable. Cumulative frequency of alloreactive clones was calculated as a percentage of all sequences weighted by copy number. The source is immuneACCESS, and TCRdb retained only in-frame sequences with V and J called. Part of the clones is not carried over; for the studies checked, unresolved V genes explain less than half of this, and the remainder is unexplained. V and J calls and clone size are those listed in that table; D and trimming were worked out from the DNA. A total of around 37,000 clones appear in this sample, roughly four fifths of them only once. 3% to 4% of the sample is in the top ten clones.

Here is what the overall study found, with its caveats: Early after transplant, peak levels of circulating GvH clones were associated with declines in HvG clones. High GvH to HvG T cell clonal ratios were observed in the allografts of patients with donor T cell macrochimerism. The conclusions were limited by the relatively low number and heterogeneity of the intestinal transplant patients. GvH clones turned up in recipient bone marrow, with some appearing earlier in ileal mucosa or blood, a pattern consistent with an intestinal mucosal origin.

Blood samples were collected up to 4 times in the first month after transplant and then at least monthly when available. This chain is built from TRBV5-4 and TRBJ2-7, with TRBD2 matching 10 junction bases. The starting material was PBMCs, obtained about 1,000 days after transplant. The receptor was isolated from a human patient who received an intestinal transplant, so some T cells may come from the graft donor. The base sequence is TGTGCCAGCAGCTTGGCCACTAGCGGGGCCCCCGAGCAGTACTTC. It specifies CASSLATSGAPEQYF. Supplemented by the reference TRBV5-4 and TRBJ2-7 proteins around the CDR3, the complete variable domain is ETGVTQSPTHLIKTRGQQVTLRCSSQSGHNTVSWYQQALGQGPQFIFQYYREEENGRGNFPPRFSGLQFPNYSSELNVNALELDDSALYLCASSLATSGAPEQYFGPGTRLTVT.